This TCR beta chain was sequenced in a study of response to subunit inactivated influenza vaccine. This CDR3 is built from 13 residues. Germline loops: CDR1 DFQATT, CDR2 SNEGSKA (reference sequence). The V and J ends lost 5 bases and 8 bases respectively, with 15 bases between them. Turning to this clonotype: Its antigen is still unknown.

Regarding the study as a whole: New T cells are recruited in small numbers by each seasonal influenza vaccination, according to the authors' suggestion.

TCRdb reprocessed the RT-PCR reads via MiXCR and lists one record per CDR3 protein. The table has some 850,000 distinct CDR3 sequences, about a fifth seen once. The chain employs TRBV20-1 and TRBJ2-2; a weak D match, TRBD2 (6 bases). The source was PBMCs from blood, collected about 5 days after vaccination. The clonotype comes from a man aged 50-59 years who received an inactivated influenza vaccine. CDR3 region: CSARSGESGELFF. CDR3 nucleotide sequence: TGCAGTGCTCGATCGGGGGAGTCTGGGGAGCTGTTTTTT.